The 25 T cell receptor beta chains given below trace back to one sample, sequenced in a study of CD8 T cells in ankylosing spondylitis. Each CDR3 protein gets one entry after TCRdb re-called the 5' RACE reads with MiXCR. The repertoire has over 130,000 distinct CDR3 sequences, 40% to 50% of them found once; the top ten carry over 12%. Source material: synovial fluid, either unsorted or a sorted T cell fraction (not recorded which). The receptor set was obtained from a male donor with ankylosing spondylitis.

The chain links TRBV12-3 or TRBV12-4 to TRBJ2-1; 11 bases are a match to TRBD1. V lost 5 bases to trimming and J lost 7 bases; unmatched junction nucleotides: 7. The CDR3 is made up of 15 amino acids. The CDR3, as DNA: TGTGCCAGCAGTCCTGGACAGGGGGCGTGGAATGAGCAGTTCTTC. This translates into CASSPGQGAWNEQFF.

The CDR3, as DNA: TGTGCCAGCAGCTTTGTCCCGGGACAGGTCAATCAGCCCCAGCATTTT. Translation: CASSFVPGQVNQPQHF. This rearrangement joins TRBV5-8 to TRBJ1-5; TRBD1 matches 8 bases. Germline V gene lookup returns CDR1 SGHTS and CDR2 YDEGEE. CDR3 length equals 16 residues. The V gene end was trimmed by 2 bases and the J gene end by 3 bases; junction bases not matched to a gene: 7.

The chain carries TRBV12-3 or TRBV12-4 and TRBJ2-7; D possibly uses TRBD1 or TRBD2 (5 bases each). The CDR3 is 15 residues long. V was cut by 4 bases and J by 2 bases, with 15 bases left in between. The CDR3 nucleotides read TGTGCCAGCAGTTCGTACCGGGACCGACCCTACGAGCAGTACTTC. Translating gives CASSSYRDRPYEQYF.

The rearrangement joins TRBV10-2 to TRBJ1-1; D ambiguous. With 6 bases removed from V and 0 bases from J, the gap between germline ends came to 5 bases. Per germline, CDR1 WSHSY and CDR2 SAAADI. This CDR3 has 12 amino acids. DNA for the CDR3: TGCGCCAGCAGATCCATGAACACTGAAGCTTTCTTT. It specifies CASRSMNTEAFF.

The chain has TRBV27 and TRBJ2-5; 12 positions agree with TRBD1. The germline V gene encodes CDR1 MNHEY and CDR2 SMNVEV (reference sequence). The CDR3 has 16 residues. Unmatched junction bases numbered 6, after V lost 2 bases and J lost 5 bases. The CDR3 coding sequence is TGTGCCAGCAGTTTAGCGGGACAGGGGGCGGGTGAGACCCAGTACTTC. Translating gives CASSLAGQGAGETQYF.

This clonotype appeared a few times. This chain connects TRBV7-9 to TRBJ2-2; 10 bases map to TRBD2. With 3 bases clipped from V and 3 bases from J, the junction kept 7 bases outside the gene matches. Germline CDR1 SEHNR, CDR2 FQNEAQ (reference sequence). This CDR3 has 17 residues. In DNA, the CDR3 is TGTGCCAGCAGCTTCGGCGGGGGACTAGCGTACACCGGGGAGCTGTTTTTT. Translated: CASSFGGGLAYTGELFF.

The chain employs TRBV11-2 and TRBJ2-5; D gene unclear. This CDR3 contains 13 residues. The germline V gene encodes CDR1 SGHAT and CDR2 FQNNGV. V gave up 5 bases and J gave up 0 bases, with 7 bases separating them. CDR3 in DNA: TGTGCCAGCAGCCCGTACTACCAAGAGACCCAGTACTTC. It encodes CASSPYYQETQYF.

This rearrangement joins TRBV4-1 to TRBJ1-5; D gene unclear. The germline V and J ends were trimmed by 0 bases and 6 bases, with 9 bases remaining between them. This CDR3 has 14 residues. From germline, CDR1 is MGHRA and CDR2 YSYEKL. CDR3 in DNA: TGCGCCAGCAGCCAAGATCCAATTCCTCAGCCCCAGCATTTT. Translation: CASSQDPIPQPQHF.

CDR3 sequence reads: CASSPDRTYEQYF. The CDR3 nucleotides read TGTGCCAGCAGTCCCGACCGGACCTACGAGCAGTACTTC. This chain uses TRBV28 with TRBJ2-7; no clear D gene. V lost 5 bases and J lost 2, with 10 bases in between. The CDR3 has 13 residues. Germline values: CDR1 MDHEN, CDR2 SYDVKM.

The chain uses TRBV12-3 or TRBV12-4 and TRBJ2-2, with 7 positions matching TRBD1. The CDR3 sequence is 15 residues long. V lost 7 bases to trimming and J lost 5 bases; unmatched junction nucleotides: 10. CDR3 DNA: TGTGCCAGCAAGGGGAAGGGGGCGAGGACCGGGGAGCTGTTTTTT. As protein: CASKGKGARTGELFF.

This clonotype has just a few counts. The chain couples TRBV18 to TRBJ2-1, with D perhaps matching TRBD1 (5 bases). Trimming pared 3 bases from V and 4 bases from J, leaving 7 bases between. The CDR3 sequence is 13 residues long. CDR1 KGHSH and CDR2 LQKENI come from the germline V gene. As DNA, the CDR3 is TGTGCCAGCTCACCTTGGACATACAATGAGCAGTTCTTC. Encoded protein: CASSPWTYNEQFF.

The table lists this clonotype with a few counts. J is TRBJ2-1 and V is TRBV10-2; 8 nucleotides line up with TRBD2. The J segment lost 4 bases and the V segment lost 8 bases, leaving 4 bases of the junction unmatched. This CDR3 spans 13 amino acids. Germline V CDR1 and CDR2: WSHSY, SAAADI. In DNA, the CDR3 is TGCGCCAGCGCGCGGGGGGCATACAATGAGCAGTTCTTC. Protein product: CASARGAYNEQFF.

In its sample, this clonotype was seen a few times. V usage is TRBV12-3 or TRBV12-4 and J usage is TRBJ2-7, with D maybe TRBD2 (5 bases). CDR3 length: 16 residues. Between the trimmed V and J ends, which lost 6 bases and 2 bases, there was a span of 20 bases. CDR3 sequence reads: CASSPFLSGGAYEQYF. As DNA, the CDR3 is TGTGCCAGCAGCCCATTCTTGTCTGGAGGCGCCTACGAGCAGTACTTC.

This clonotype was seen only a few times. CDR3 region: CASSELAGAEEQFF. The CDR3 nucleotides read TGTGCCAGCAGTGAACTAGCGGGGGCCGAGGAGCAGTTCTTC. This chain joins TRBV2 and TRBJ2-1; 10 positions match TRBD2. The CDR3 consists of 14 residues. Germline loops: CDR1 SNHLY, CDR2 FYNNEI. V dropped 2 bases and J dropped 10; count of bases not matched to a gene: 5.

V and J are TRBV7-9 and TRBJ2-7; the D call may be TRBD1 or TRBD2 (5 bases each). The CDR3 length is 16 residues. With 7 bases removed from V and 1 base from J, the gap between germline ends came to 20 bases. Germline V gene data show CDR1 as SEHNR and CDR2 as FQNEAQ (reference sequence). CDR3 protein: CASTPLLGTDSYEQYF. The CDR3 DNA reads as TGTGCCAGCACCCCGCTCCTAGGGACGGATTCCTACGAGCAGTACTTC.

This clonotype was seen repeatedly, ten times or more. The genes are TRBV29-1 and TRBJ2-1; 7 bases map to TRBD1. The CDR3 runs 14 residues. J was trimmed by 3 bases and V by 7 bases; bases with no gene match: 9. The V gene's germline CDR1 is SQVTM and CDR2 ANQGSEA. The CDR3 spells CSGATGADYNEQFF. The CDR3 DNA reads TGCAGCGGTGCAACAGGGGCGGACTACAATGAGCAGTTCTTC.

V usage is TRBV24-1 and J usage is TRBJ2-7, with 9 bases matching TRBD1. V dropped 9 bases and J dropped 5; count of bases not matched to a gene: 7. The CDR3 is 13 residues long. Germline CDR1 and CDR2: KGHDR and SFDVKD. The CDR3 sequence is CATSRQGGHEQYF. As DNA, the CDR3 is TGTGCCACCTCGAGACAGGGGGGCCACGAGCAGTACTTC.

The chain joins TRBV12-3 or TRBV12-4 to TRBJ1-2; D not resolved. The V end lost 5 bases, the J end lost 10 bases, and 26 bases lay between the germline ends. There are 16 residues in the CDR3. The CDR3 DNA follows: TGTGCCAGCAGTGGATTATCCCCCATTAGGCCGGGTCCCTACACCTTC. Its protein is CASSGLSPIRPGPYTF.

This chain joins TRBV4-3 and TRBJ1-6; a possible D gene is TRBD1 (6 bases). CDR3 length: 17 amino acids. Per germline, CDR1 LGHNA and CDR2 YSLEER. Trimming left V 0 bases short and J 9 bases short, with 18 bases between. The CDR3 DNA sequence: TGCGCCAGCAGCCAAGAGTACAGGGAAGAGTCTACTTCACCCCTCCACTTT. Protein sequence: CASSQEYREESTSPLHF.

The chain recombines TRBV3-1 with TRBJ2-7, with TRBD2 matching 11 bases. V gave up 3 bases and J gave up 5 bases; unmatched junction bases: 6. Germline V gene lookup returns CDR1 LGHDT and CDR2 YNNKEL (reference sequence). CDR3 length: 15 amino acids. The CDR3 protein is CASSHTSGGLHEQYF. CDR3 nucleotide sequence: TGTGCCAGCAGCCATACTAGCGGGGGACTCCACGAGCAGTACTTC.

The genes are TRBV15 and TRBJ2-1; D perhaps matches TRBD1 (5 bases). Trimming stripped 0 bases from V and 2 bases from J, with 14 bases between. This CDR3 region has 17 residues. CDR1 and CDR2 (germline): LNHNV, YYDKDF (reference sequence). The CDR3 bases are TGTGCCACCAGCAGAGATAGACAGCCCTTACCCTACAATGAGCAGTTCTTC. It yields the protein CATSRDRQPLPYNEQFF. The entire variable domain, with the rest obtained from reference TRBV15 and TRBJ2-1, is as follows: DAMVIQNPRYQVTQFGKPVTLSCSQTLNHNVMYWYQQKSSQAPKLLFHYYDKDFNNEADTPDNFQSRRPNTSFCFLDIRSPGLGDTAMYLCATSRDRQPLPYNEQFFGPGTRLTVL.

The rearrangement uses TRBV30 and TRBJ2-1; perhaps TRBD2 as D (5 bases). V was cut by 1 base and J by 6 bases, with 7 bases left in between. CDR3 size: 12 residues. Germline lookup yields CDR1 GTSNPN and CDR2 SVGIG (reference sequence). The CDR3 is CAWSGLLNEQFF. DNA of the CDR3: TGTGCCTGGAGTGGACTACTCAATGAGCAGTTCTTC. Full variable domain (remainder filled in from reference TRBV30 and TRBJ2-1): SQTIHQWPATLVQPVGSPLSLECTVEGTSNPNLYWYRQAAGRGLQLLFYSVGIGQISSEVPQNLSASRPQDRQFILSSKKLLLSDSGFYLCAWSGLLNEQFFGPGTRLTVL.

The rearrangement joins TRBV4-3 to TRBJ1-2, with 7 bases that match TRBD1. Germline values: CDR1 LGHNA, CDR2 YSLEER. CDR3 size: 15 residues. The junction had 11 bases not matched to a gene; V was cut back by 4 bases and J by 6 bases. The CDR3 region is CASSPSSGTDNGYTF. CDR3 DNA: TGCGCCAGCAGCCCGTCTTCGGGGACAGATAATGGCTACACCTTC.

This chain links TRBV15 with TRBJ1-1; no definite D call. The CDR3 runs 17 residues. V lost 0 bases, J lost 4 bases, and 18 bases lay in between. The germline CDR1 and CDR2 sequences are LNHNV and YYDKDF (reference sequence). The CDR3 spells CATSRDRVPRVSTEAFF. The CDR3 coding sequence is TGTGCCACCAGCAGAGATCGGGTTCCTAGGGTGTCCACTGAAGCTTTCTTT.

The chain has TRBV12-3 or TRBV12-4 and TRBJ2-7, with 7 bases matching TRBD1. This CDR3 has 17 amino acids. Trimming cost V 3 bases and J 6 bases; bases outside gene matches: 17. CDR3 bases: TGTGCCAGCAGTTTCTTCCGGGACAGTCTTCATCGGGTCGAGCAGTACTTC. Encoded protein: CASSFFRDSLHRVEQYF.